Listed below are T cell receptor beta chains from one sample, sequenced in a study of identical twins. In TCRdb, the 5' RACE reads were re-called with MiXCR into one record per CDR3 protein. Of more than 400,000 distinct CDR3 sequences listed, roughly 15% are singletons. This same sample was also taken into another study, of yellow fever vaccine responses in identical twins.

The sequencing input was CD4+ T cells sorted from blood. These receptors all stem from a woman aged 18 to 35 in good health. The CDR3 runs from the conserved cysteine through the conserved F or W. Fields, in order: V gene, CDR3 protein.

V gene: TRBV14
CDR3 protein: CASSQDYGYEQYF

V gene: TRBV29-1
CDR3 protein: CSVHRGATEAFF

V gene: TRBV20-1
CDR3 protein: CSALPIRIIDNEQFF

V gene: TRBV5-1
CDR3 protein: CASSLGDSVYGYTF

V gene: TRBV6-1
CDR3 protein: CASPGRANTEAFF

V gene: TRBV2
CDR3 protein: CASSRNGAYNSPLHF

V gene: TRBV6-1
CDR3 protein: CASSADSVTPLHF

V gene: TRBV27
CDR3 protein: CASSSAGANYGYTF

V gene: TRBV20-1
CDR3 protein: CSASRIGLAGTREQFF

V gene: TRBV12-3/TRBV12-4
CDR3 protein: CASSFGQTQETQYF

V gene: TRBV12-3/TRBV12-4
CDR3 protein: CASRTSGGLDTQYF

V gene: TRBV18
CDR3 protein: CASSPSVVTAETQYF

V gene: TRBV6-2/TRBV6-3
CDR3 protein: CASSYGTGGSSPITSTDTQYF

V gene: TRBV7-8
CDR3 protein: CASRTSGTGELFF

V gene: TRBV11-2
CDR3 protein: CASSRRTPQAGDYTGELFF

V gene: TRBV10-3
CDR3 protein: CAISDQGGLNEQFF

V gene: TRBV7-9
CDR3 protein: CASSPYDRGNTIYF

V gene: TRBV28
CDR3 protein: CASSRGQGVFDEQFF

V gene: TRBV27
CDR3 protein: CASRGIRTDTQYF

V gene: TRBV7-9
CDR3 protein: CASSQGQASYEQYF

V gene: TRBV15
CDR3 protein: CATSRTRQAGFHNEQFF

V gene: TRBV27
CDR3 protein: CASSTMGTQYF

V gene: TRBV28
CDR3 protein: CASTGGGVVGTDTQYF

V gene: TRBV24-1
CDR3 protein: CATSDSGGPGTDTQYF

V gene: TRBV6-5
CDR3 protein: CASSLPNRLNFNEQFF

V gene: TRBV15
CDR3 protein: CATSRKPGQMNTEAFF

V gene: TRBV15
CDR3 protein: CATSRDLGLSTDTQYF

V gene: TRBV11-2
CDR3 protein: CASSRGQGGGSRAGELFF

V gene: TRBV2
CDR3 protein: CASRGYGGKGGEETQYF

V gene: TRBV28
CDR3 protein: CASSPQGAVFGETQYF

V gene: TRBV2
CDR3 protein: CASKVRMNTEAFF

V gene: TRBV2
CDR3 protein: CASSQGAGSTDTQYF

V gene: TRBV3-1
CDR3 protein: CASSQTAGTRKATF

V gene: TRBV5-1
CDR3 protein: CASSPGQGWIDTQYF

V gene: TRBV19
CDR3 protein: CASSILAGGSNEQFF

V gene: TRBV14
CDR3 protein: CASSPRLAVRFPETQYF

V gene: TRBV29-1
CDR3 protein: CSVEDSRAGELFF

V gene: TRBV3-1
CDR3 protein: CASSRDGIDTQYF

V gene: TRBV12-3/TRBV12-4
CDR3 protein: CATRKSGTGPVEQYF

V gene: TRBV4-1
CDR3 protein: CASSQVRERSGANVLTF

V gene: TRBV2
CDR3 protein: CASTPDRAGRQPQHF

V gene: TRBV28
CDR3 protein: CASSQRGRGGQPQHF

V gene: TRBV7-9
CDR3 protein: CASRRSGRLNTDTQYF

V gene: TRBV15
CDR3 protein: CATSRWTDNTGELFF

V gene: TRBV7-3
CDR3 protein: CASEQGYNEQFF

V gene: TRBV27
CDR3 protein: CASSFPSGGALDEQFF

V gene: TRBV10-3
CDR3 protein: CAISVADNTGELFF